These 8 T cell receptor beta chains share one sample of origin, sequenced in a study of molecular identifiers for immune sequencing clone quantification. TCRdb re-called the PCR reads with MiXCR, one entry per CDR3 protein. The sample includes 100,000 or so distinct CDR3 sequences, 36% of them seen just once. Sample: naive CD8+ T cells from blood, with Jurkat cell RNA spiked in. Described subset: FACS-sorted CD8+CD4-CCR7+CD45RA+ naive T cells. The source is a human donor in good health. Some libraries in this study had Jurkat cell RNA spiked in.

The chain's CDR3 is CASSVVGVWAGELFF. The DNA for the CDR3 is TGTGCCAGCAGCGTAGTGGGGGTGTGGGCCGGGGAGCTGTTTTTT. The V and J genes are TRBV9 and TRBJ2-2; tentatively, D is TRBD1 or TRBD2 (5 bases each). V was trimmed by 0 bases and J by 6 bases, leaving 12 bases between them. The germline gives CDR1 SGDLS, CDR2 YYNGEE. The CDR3 is 15 residues long. The entire variable domain, with the rest obtained from reference TRBV9 and TRBJ2-2, is as follows: DSGVTQTPKHLITATGQRVTLRCSPRSGDLSVYWYQQSLDQGLQFLIQYYNGEERAKGNILERFSAQQFPDLHSELNLSSLELGDSALYFCASSVVGVWAGELFFGEGSRLTVL.

This clonotype was detected many times. V is TRBV28 and J is TRBJ2-7, with D hard to call. CDR3 length equals 14 residues. V was clipped by 6 bases and J by 2 bases, with 14 bases between them. Germline V lookup: CDR1 MDHEN, CDR2 SYDVKM. In nucleotides, the CDR3 is TGTGCCAGCAGCCCCCGGCGGCCGACCTACGAGCAGTACTTC. As protein: CASSPRRPTYEQYF.

A remark on this clonotype: A much larger clone lies one base from this, so it may be a read error. The V and J genes are TRBV5-1 and TRBJ1-1, with D uncertain. The CDR3 totals 15 residues. The germline V gene encodes CDR1 SGHRS and CDR2 YFSETQ. The CDR3 here is CASSPDGLGYTDAFF. The CDR3 DNA reads TGCGCCAGCAGCCCGGACGGGCTTGGATACACTGACGCTTTCTTT. Full variable domain (remainder filled in from reference TRBV5-1 and TRBJ1-1): KAGVTQTPRYLIKTRGQQVTLSCSPISGHRSVSWYQQTPGQGLQFLFEYFSETQRNKGNFPGRFSGRQFSNSRSEMNVSTLELGDSALYLCASSPDGLGYTDAFFGQGTRLTVV.

The chain has TRBV4-1 and TRBJ2-1; D not certain. The ends were cut back, 2 bases at V and 10 bases at J, with 18 bases in the middle. The CDR3 is made up of 15 amino acids. CDR1 is MGHRA, CDR2 YSYEKL, per germline. CDR3 nucleotide sequence: TGCGCCAGCAGCCAACTCAAGGAGCCGAGAGCAGAGCAGTTCTTC. Translating it yields CASSQLKEPRAEQFF.

The chain combines TRBV5-1 with TRBJ2-7; D ambiguous. V was trimmed by 3 bases and J by 5 bases, leaving 6 bases between them. CDR1 is SGHRS and CDR2 is YFSETQ in the germline V gene. The CDR3 spans 11 residues. CDR3 loop: CASSSRNEQYF. DNA for the CDR3: TGCGCCAGCAGCTCCAGGAACGAGCAGTACTTC.

Comment on this clonotype: At one of its ends the junction is not consistent with the germline gene, which may arise from a read error. The chain uses TRBV2 and TRBJ2-2; D perhaps matches TRBD2 (6 bases). Germline CDR1 and CDR2: SNHLY and FYNNEI. CDR3 size: 14 residues. CDR3 sequence (DNA): TGTGCCAGCAGTGAAGCTCCGCTCACCGGGGGGCTGTTTTTT. Translation: CASSEAPLTGGLFF.

The table lists this clonotype with a few counts. The V and J genes are TRBV29-1 and TRBJ2-1, with TRBD2 matching 14 bases. This CDR3 contains 16 residues. V was pared by 5 bases and J by 7 bases, with 10 bases of the junction left unmatched. Germline CDR1 reads SQVTM; CDR2 reads ANQGSEA. In DNA form, the CDR3 reads TGCAGCGTTCTAGGGACTAGCGGGAGCCGCGAGAATGAGCAGTTCTTC. It encodes CSVLGTSGSRENEQFF.

The chain employs TRBV19 and TRBJ2-5, with D hard to call. Germline V gene lookup returns CDR1 LNHDA and CDR2 SQIVND (reference sequence). The CDR3 is 14 amino acids. Trimming took off 4 bases at V and 5 bases at J, with 14 bases between the two ends. CDR3 bases: TGTGCCAGTAGTAAATGGGCTGGAGTTGAGACCCAGTACTTC. It specifies CASSKWAGVETQYF.